This TCR beta chain was sequenced during a study of T cells expressing NK-cell markers. Study-level information: Sorted CD3+CD56-NKG2C+, CD3+CD56+NKG2C+ and CD3+CD56+NKG2C- T cells supplied the TCR beta repertoires. Within the sequenced cohort of eight donors, seven exhibited HCMV seropositivity and one was seronegative.

Study-level results: As a fraction of CD8+ T cells, dominant NKG2C+ clonotypes reached about 1.0-7.5% in 5 to 7 donors. Where several donors were concerned, these clonotypes also led the CD3+CD56-NKG2C+ fraction.

Comments on this clonotype: Its antigen is currently unknown.

Germline values: CDR1 SQVTM, CDR2 ANQGSEA. The CDR3 sequence is 13 residues long. Each CDR3 protein gets one entry in TCRdb, which reprocessed the 5' RACE reads and gives no DNA. The sample's table shows about 550,000 distinct CDR3 sequences. V and J are TRBV29-1 and TRBJ2-3. The sample comprised blood T cells: a sorted CD56 or NKG2C T cell subset, CD4+ or CD8+ T cells, or bulk PBMC T cells (not recorded which). This sequence was found in a man between 18 and 29 years old in good health. The CDR3 sequence: CSVEGRHTDTQYF.